The T cell receptor beta chain described here comes from a study of T cells after yellow fever vaccination. TCRdb re-derived calls from the 5' RACE reads in MiXCR, one entry per CDR3 protein. This sample has about 310,000 distinct CDR3 sequences; about 3.5% occur once, and the top ten carry roughly a quarter. This clonotype was seen repeatedly, ten times or more. The CDR3 length is 14 residues. Germline V gene lookup returns CDR1 SQVTM and CDR2 ANQGSEA. The ends were cut back, 0 bases at V and 4 bases at J, with 12 bases in the middle. Sequenced here: PBMCs, sampled on the day of the yellow fever booster vaccination. The chain uses TRBV29-1 and TRBJ2-5, with no clear D. This clonotype was obtained from a young man who received the YFV17D yellow fever vaccine. The CDR3 nucleotides read TGCAGCGTTGAAGATCGGAGTTCAGTAGAGACCCAGTACTTC. This translates into CSVEDRSSVETQYF. The complete variable domain, with remaining parts taken from reference TRBV29-1 and TRBJ2-5, reads SAVISQKPSRDICQRGTSLTIQCQVDSQVTMMFWYRQQPGQSLTLIATANQGSEATYESGFVIDKFPISRPNLTFSTLTVSNMSPEDSSIYLCSVEDRSSVETQYFGPGTRLLVL.